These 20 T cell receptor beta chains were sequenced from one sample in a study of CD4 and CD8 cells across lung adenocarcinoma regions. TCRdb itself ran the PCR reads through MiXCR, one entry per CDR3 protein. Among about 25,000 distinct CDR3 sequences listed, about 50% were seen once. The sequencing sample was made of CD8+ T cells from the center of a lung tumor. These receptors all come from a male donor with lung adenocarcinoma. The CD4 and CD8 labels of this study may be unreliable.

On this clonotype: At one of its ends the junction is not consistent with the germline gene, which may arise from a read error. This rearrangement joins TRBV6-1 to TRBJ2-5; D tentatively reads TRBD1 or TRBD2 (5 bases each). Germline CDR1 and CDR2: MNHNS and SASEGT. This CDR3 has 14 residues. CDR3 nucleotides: TGTGCGGGGCGAGTGGCGGGTGAGCAAGAGACGCAGTACTTC. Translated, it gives CAGRVAGEQETQYF.

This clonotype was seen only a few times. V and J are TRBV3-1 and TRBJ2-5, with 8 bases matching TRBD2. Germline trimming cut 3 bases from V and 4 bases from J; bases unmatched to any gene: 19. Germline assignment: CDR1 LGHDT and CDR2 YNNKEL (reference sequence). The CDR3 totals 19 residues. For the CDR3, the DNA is TGTGCCAGCAGCCAGGGAAACCGAGGAGGACTAGCTTGGGTAGAGACCCAGTACTTC. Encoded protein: CASSQGNRGGLAWVETQYF.

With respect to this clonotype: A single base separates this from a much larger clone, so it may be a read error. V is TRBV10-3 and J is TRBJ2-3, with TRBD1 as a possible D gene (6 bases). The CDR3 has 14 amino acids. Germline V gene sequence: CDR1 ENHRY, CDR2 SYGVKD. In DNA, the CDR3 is TGTGCCATCAGTGAGGCAGGGGTAGAAGATATGCAGTATTTT. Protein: CAISEAGVEDMQYF.

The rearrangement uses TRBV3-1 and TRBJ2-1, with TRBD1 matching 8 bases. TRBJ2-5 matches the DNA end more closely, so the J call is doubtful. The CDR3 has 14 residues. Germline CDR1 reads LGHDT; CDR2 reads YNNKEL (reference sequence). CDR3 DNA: TGTGCCAGCACAAGGGACAGGTTGCAAGAGACCCAGTACTTC. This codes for CASTRDRLQETQYF.

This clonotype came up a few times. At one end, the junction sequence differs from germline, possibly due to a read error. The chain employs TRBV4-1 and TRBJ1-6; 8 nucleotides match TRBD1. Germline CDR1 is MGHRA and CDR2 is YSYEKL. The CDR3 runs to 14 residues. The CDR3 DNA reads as TGCGCCAGCAGCCTAAGGACAGGGAGGTTCGAGCAGTACTTT. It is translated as CASSLRTGRFEQYF.

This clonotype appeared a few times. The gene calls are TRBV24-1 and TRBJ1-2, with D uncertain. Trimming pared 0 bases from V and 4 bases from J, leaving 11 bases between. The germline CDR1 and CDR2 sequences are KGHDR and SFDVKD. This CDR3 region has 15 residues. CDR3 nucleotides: TGTGCCACCAGTGATTTGCTGACACCCGTCTATGGCTACACCTTC. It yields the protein CATSDLLTPVYGYTF.

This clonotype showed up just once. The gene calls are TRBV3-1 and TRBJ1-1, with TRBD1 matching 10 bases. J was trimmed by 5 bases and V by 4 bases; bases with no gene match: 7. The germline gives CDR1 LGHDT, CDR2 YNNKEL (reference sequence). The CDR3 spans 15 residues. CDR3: CASSPDRGRVTEAFF. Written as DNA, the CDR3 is TGTGCCAGCAGCCCAGACAGGGGGCGCGTTACTGAAGCTTTCTTT.

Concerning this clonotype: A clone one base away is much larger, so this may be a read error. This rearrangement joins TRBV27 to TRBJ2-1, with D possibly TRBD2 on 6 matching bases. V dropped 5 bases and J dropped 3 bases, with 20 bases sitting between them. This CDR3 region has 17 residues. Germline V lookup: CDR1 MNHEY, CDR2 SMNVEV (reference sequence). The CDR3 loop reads CASSSKPGLTDYNEQFF. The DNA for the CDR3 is TGTGCCAGCAGTAGTAAACCTGGACTAACGGACTACAATGAGCAGTTCTTC.

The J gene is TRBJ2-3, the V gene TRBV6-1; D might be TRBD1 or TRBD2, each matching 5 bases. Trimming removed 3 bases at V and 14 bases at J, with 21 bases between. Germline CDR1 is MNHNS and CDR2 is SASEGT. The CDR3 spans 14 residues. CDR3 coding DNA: TGTGCCAGCAGTGAGGCAGGGAGCGCCGGTGCGCTGTATTTT. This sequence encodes CASSEAGSAGALYF.

CDR3 DNA sequence: TGTGCCAGCAGCGACACCCCTGGACGGACCCTGTATGGCTACACCTTC. This sequence encodes CASSDTPGRTLYGYTF. V is TRBV6-1 and J is TRBJ1-2; D ambiguous. Trimming stripped 6 bases from V and 5 bases from J, with 22 bases between. Germline lookup yields CDR1 MNHNS and CDR2 SASEGT. The CDR3 is 16 residues long.

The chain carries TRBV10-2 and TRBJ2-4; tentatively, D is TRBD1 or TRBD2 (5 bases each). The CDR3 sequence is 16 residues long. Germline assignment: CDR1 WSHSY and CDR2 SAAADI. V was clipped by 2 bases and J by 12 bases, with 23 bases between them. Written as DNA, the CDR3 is TGCGCCAGCAGTGAGCCGGGGCGGCTAGCCAAAGATACTCAGTACTTC. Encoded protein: CASSEPGRLAKDTQYF.

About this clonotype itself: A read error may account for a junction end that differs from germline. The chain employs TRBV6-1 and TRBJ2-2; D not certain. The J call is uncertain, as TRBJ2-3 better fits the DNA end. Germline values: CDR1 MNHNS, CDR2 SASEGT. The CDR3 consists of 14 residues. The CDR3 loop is CAGSEAVSRDTQYF. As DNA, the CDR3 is TGTGCGGGCAGTGAGGCTGTGAGCAGAGATACGCAGTATTTT.

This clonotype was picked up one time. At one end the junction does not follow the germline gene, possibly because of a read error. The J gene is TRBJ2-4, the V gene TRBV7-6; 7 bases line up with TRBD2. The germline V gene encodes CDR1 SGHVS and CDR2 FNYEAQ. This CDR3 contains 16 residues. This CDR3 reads CASSPAGLWGRNIQYF. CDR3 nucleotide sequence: TGTGCCAGCAGCCCAGCGGGGCTGTGGGGAAGAAACATTCAGTACTTT.

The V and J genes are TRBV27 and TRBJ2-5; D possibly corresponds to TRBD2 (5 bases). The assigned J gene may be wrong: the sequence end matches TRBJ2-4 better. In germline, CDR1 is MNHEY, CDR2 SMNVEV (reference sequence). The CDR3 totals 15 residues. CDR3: CATRPETLGEDIQYF. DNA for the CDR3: TGTGCCACGAGGCCGGAGACCCTCGGGGAAGACATTCAGTACTTC.

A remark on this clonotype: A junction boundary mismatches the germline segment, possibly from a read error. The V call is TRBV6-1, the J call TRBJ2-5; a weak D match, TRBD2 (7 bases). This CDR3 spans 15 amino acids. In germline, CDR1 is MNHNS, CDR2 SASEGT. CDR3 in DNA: TGTGCCGGGGGGGAAGGGGGGGGAGTCCAAGAGATCCAGTACTTC. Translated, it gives CAGGEGGGVQEIQYF.

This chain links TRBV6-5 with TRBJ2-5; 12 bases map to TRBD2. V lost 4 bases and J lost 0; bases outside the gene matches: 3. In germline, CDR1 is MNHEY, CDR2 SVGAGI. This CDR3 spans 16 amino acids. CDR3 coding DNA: TGTGCCAGCAGTTTGACTAGCGGGAGAAACCAAGAGACCCAGTACTTC. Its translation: CASSLTSGRNQETQYF.

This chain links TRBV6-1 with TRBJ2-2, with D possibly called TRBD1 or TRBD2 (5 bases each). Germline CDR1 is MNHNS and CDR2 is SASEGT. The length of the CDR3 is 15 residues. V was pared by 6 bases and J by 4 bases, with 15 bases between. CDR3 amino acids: CASRLYSDSTGELFF. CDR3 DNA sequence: TGTGCCAGCAGACTTTATAGCGACAGCACCGGGGAGCTGTTTTTT.

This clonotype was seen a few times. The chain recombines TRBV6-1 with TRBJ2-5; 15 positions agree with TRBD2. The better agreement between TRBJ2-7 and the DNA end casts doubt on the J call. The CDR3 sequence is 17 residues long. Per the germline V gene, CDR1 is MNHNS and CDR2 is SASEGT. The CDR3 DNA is TGTGCCAGCAGCAGGACTAGCGGGGGGGCGCTTGGGTACGAGCAGTACTTC. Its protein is CASSRTSGGALGYEQYF.

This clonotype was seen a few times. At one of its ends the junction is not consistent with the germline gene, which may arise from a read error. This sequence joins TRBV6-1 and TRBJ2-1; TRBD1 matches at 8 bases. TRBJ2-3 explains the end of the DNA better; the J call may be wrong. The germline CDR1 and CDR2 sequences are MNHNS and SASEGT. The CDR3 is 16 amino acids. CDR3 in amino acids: CASREAGTGDGETQYF. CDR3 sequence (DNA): TGTGCCAGCAGGGAAGCCGGGACAGGTGATGGGGAGACGCAGTATTTT.

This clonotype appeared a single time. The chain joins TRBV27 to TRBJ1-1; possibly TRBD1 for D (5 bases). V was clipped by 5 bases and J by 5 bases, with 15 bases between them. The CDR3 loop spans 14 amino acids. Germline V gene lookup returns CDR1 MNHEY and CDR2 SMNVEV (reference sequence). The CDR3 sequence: CASSPLAGGTEAFF. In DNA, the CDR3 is TGTGCCAGCAGTCCCCTTGCGGGGGGGACTGAAGCTTTCTTT.